This is a list of T cell receptor beta chains from one sample in a study of T-cell memory formation after mild COVID-19. TCRdb called the 5' RACE reads again in MiXCR, with one record for every CDR3 protein. This sample has fewer than 250,000 distinct CDR3 sequences, with over 9.5% found just once. The sequencing sample was made of PBMCs or a T cell subset sorted from them (not recorded which). The source of these receptors is a man younger than 35 who had mild COVID-19 (a few samples of this study predate the infection). Cell type and time point are not known. Each CDR3 is given with its conserved first and last residue. The D gene is left open where the match is weak. Some rows mark clone size as missing; the rest say once, few, many or name a class of expanded clone.

j_call	clone_size	d_call	v_call	cdr3_aa	cdr3_nt
TRBJ1-1	few	TRBD1	TRBV3-1	CASSQDYGQGWAEAFF	TGTGCCAGCAGCCAAGATTACGGACAGGGGTGGGCTGAAGCTTTCTTT
TRBJ2-3	NA	TRBD2	TRBV9	CASSARGGAGTDTQYF	TGTGCCAGCAGCGCCCGCGGGGGGGCAGGAACAGATACGCAGTATTTT
TRBJ2-7	few	TRBD2	TRBV4-2	CASSQPLAGGHYEQYF	TGTGCCAGCAGCCAACCCCTAGCGGGAGGCCACTACGAGCAGTACTTC
TRBJ2-3	many	NA	TRBV21-1	CASSKRTMDTDTQYF	TGTGCCAGCAGCAAAAGGACAATGGACACAGATACGCAGTATTTT
TRBJ2-5	many	NA	TRBV7-6	CASSLRDVETQYF	TGTGCCAGCAGCTTAAGGGATGTCGAGACCCAGTACTTC
TRBJ1-1	few	NA	TRBV6-2/TRBV6-3	CASPSAPGIDTEAFF	TGTGCCAGCCCCTCCGCCCCAGGGATCGACACTGAAGCTTTCTTT
TRBJ2-1	few	TRBD2	TRBV9	CASSFAGGAGNEQFF	TGTGCCAGCAGCTTCGCCGGGGGGGCGGGCAATGAGCAGTTCTTC
TRBJ2-4	NA	TRBD2	TRBV20-1	CSATRTSGGLHIQYF	TGCAGTGCTACCCGGACTAGCGGGGGTCTCCACATTCAGTACTTC
TRBJ2-2	NA	TRBD1	TRBV5-1	CASTPGQGANTGELFF	TGCGCCAGCACCCCGGGACAGGGCGCGAACACCGGGGAGCTGTTTTTT
TRBJ2-5	NA	NA	TRBV12-3/TRBV12-4	CASSLGLKTQYF	TGTGCCAGCAGTTTGGGGCTGAAGACCCAGTACTTC
TRBJ1-5	NA	NA	TRBV6-6	CASSYGEFGQPQHF	TGTGCCAGCAGTTACGGGGAATTTGGGCAGCCCCAGCATTTT
TRBJ1-2	many	NA	TRBV7-2	CASSPTSGYGYTF	TGTGCCAGCAGCCCTACTTCGGGCTATGGCTACACCTTC
TRBJ1-5	NA	NA	TRBV24-1	CATSDPYLDGNQPQHF	TGTGCCACCAGTGACCCGTACCTGGATGGCAATCAGCCCCAGCATTTT
TRBJ1-5	NA	TRBD1	TRBV7-2	CASRTGTEFNQPQHF	TGTGCCAGCAGGACCGGGACAGAATTCAATCAGCCCCAGCATTTT
TRBJ2-7	NA	NA	TRBV6-1	CASSEVLDTYEQYF	TGTGCCAGCAGTGAAGTCCTCGACACCTACGAGCAGTACTTC
TRBJ1-5	NA	NA	TRBV2	CASRDSGNQPQHF	TGTGCCAGCCGGGACTCAGGTAATCAGCCCCAGCATTTT
TRBJ1-1	few	NA	TRBV12-3/TRBV12-4	CASSYWGRTEAFF	TGTGCCAGCAGTTACTGGGGTAGGACTGAAGCTTTCTTT
TRBJ1-1	NA	TRBD1	TRBV5-1	CASSVRDRGRGSTEAFF	TGCGCCAGCAGCGTCCGGGACAGGGGGCGCGGTAGCACTGAAGCTTTCTTT
TRBJ2-6	few	NA	TRBV19	CASSEAGANVLTF	TGTGCCAGTAGTGAAGCTGGGGCCAACGTCCTGACTTTC
TRBJ2-2	few	NA	TRBV5-1	CASSTGNQAGELFF	TGCGCCAGCAGCACCGGGAACCAAGCCGGGGAGCTGTTTTTT
TRBJ1-3	few	TRBD1	TRBV30	CAWGQGGFGNTIYF	TGTGCCTGGGGCCAGGGGGGCTTTGGAAACACCATATATTTT
TRBJ2-5	few	NA	TRBV12-3/TRBV12-4	CASSLGTVKETQYF	TGTGCCAGCAGTCTAGGGACGGTAAAAGAGACCCAGTACTTC
TRBJ2-1	NA	NA	TRBV19	CASGIGRAEFF	TGTGCCAGTGGGATCGGAAGAGCGGAGTTCTTC
TRBJ2-1	few	TRBD2	TRBV6-4	CASSDSGVAGGRNEQFF	TGTGCCAGCAGTGACTCGGGGGTAGCGGGGGGGCGGAATGAGCAGTTCTTC
TRBJ1-4	few	TRBD1	TRBV18	CASSPRTGQDEKLFF	TGTGCCAGCTCACCCCGGACAGGGCAGGATGAAAAACTGTTTTTT
TRBJ2-5	NA	TRBD2	TRBV20-1	CSARDRSGGVLETQYF	TGCAGTGCTAGAGATAGGAGCGGGGGTGTCTTGGAGACCCAGTACTTC
TRBJ2-1	NA	NA	TRBV7-3	CASSSSTSRGYNEQFF	TGTGCCAGCAGCTCGTCGACTAGTAGGGGTTACAATGAGCAGTTCTTC
TRBJ1-5	few	NA	TRBV20-1	CSASGGPSSNQPQHF	TGCAGTGCTTCCGGGGGTCCCTCGAGCAATCAGCCCCAGCATTTT
TRBJ2-1	NA	NA	TRBV5-1	CASSGRSSRAYNEQFF	TGCGCCAGCAGCGGACGCAGCAGTAGAGCTTACAATGAGCAGTTCTTC